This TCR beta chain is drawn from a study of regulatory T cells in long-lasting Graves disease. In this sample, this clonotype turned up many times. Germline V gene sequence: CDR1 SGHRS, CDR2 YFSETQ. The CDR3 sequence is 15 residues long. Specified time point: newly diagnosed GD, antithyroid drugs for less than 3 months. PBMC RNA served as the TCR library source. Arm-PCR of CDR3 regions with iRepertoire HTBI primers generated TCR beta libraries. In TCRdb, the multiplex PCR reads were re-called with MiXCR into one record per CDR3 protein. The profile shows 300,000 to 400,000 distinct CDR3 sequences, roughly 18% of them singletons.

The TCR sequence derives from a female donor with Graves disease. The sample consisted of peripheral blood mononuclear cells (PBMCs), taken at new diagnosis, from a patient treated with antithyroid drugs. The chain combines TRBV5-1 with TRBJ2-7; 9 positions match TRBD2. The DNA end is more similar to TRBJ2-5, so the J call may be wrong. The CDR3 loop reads CASSLVSGSTETQYF. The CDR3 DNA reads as TGCGCCAGCAGCTTGGTTAGCGGGAGTACAGAGACCCAGTACTTC.